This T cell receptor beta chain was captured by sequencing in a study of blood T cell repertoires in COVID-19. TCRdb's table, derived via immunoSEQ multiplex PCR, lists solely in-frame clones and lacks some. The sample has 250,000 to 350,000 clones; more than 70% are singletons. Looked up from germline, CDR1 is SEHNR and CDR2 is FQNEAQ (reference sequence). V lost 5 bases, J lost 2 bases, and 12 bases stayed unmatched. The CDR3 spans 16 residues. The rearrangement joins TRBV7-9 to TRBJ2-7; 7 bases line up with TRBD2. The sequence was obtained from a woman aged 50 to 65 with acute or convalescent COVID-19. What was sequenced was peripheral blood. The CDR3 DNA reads TGTGCCAGCAGCCCCCGGGCCGGGGACTATCCCTACGAGCAGTACTTC. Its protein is CASSPRAGDYPYEQYF.